The 26 T cell receptor beta chains presented below share a single source sample, sequenced in a study of T cells in localized non-small cell lung cancer. This table comes from immunoSEQ multiplex PCR, and its TCRdb copy is limited to in-frame clones, with some not included. The sample has 35,000 to 45,000 clones, about 76% seen once. The sequences come from peripheral blood mononuclear cells, collected before any cancer treatment. The receptors originated from an older male donor with stage II lung adenocarcinoma.

In DNA, the CDR3 is TGTGCCATCAGTGAGTCTATGGGGATATTCGCTGAAGCTTTCTTT. Its protein is CAISESMGIFAEAFF. The gene calls are TRBV10-3 and TRBJ1-1; D gene uncertain. The CDR3 consists of 15 residues. CDR1 and CDR2 (germline): ENHRY, SYGVKD. V lost 0 bases, J lost 6 bases, and 14 bases lay in between.

The J gene is TRBJ2-3, the V gene TRBV7-9, with a possible D match to TRBD1 (6 bases). Per germline, CDR1 SEHNR and CDR2 FQNEAQ (reference sequence). The V end lost 3 bases, the J end lost 2 bases, and 18 bases lay between the germline ends. There are 17 residues in the CDR3. Written as DNA, the CDR3 is TGTGCCAGCAGCTTGACCCGGTTGGACAGCTACACAGATACGCAGTATTTT. Its translation is CASSLTRLDSYTDTQYF. The full variable domain, completed using reference TRBV7-9 and TRBJ2-3, is DTGVSQNPRHKITKRGQNVTFRCDPISEHNRLYWYRQTLGQGPEFLTYFQNEAQLEKSRLLSDRFSAERPKGSFSTLEIQRTEQGDSAMYLCASSLTRLDSYTDTQYFGPGTRLTVL.

The J gene is TRBJ1-1, the V gene TRBV5-4; TRBD1 is a possible D gene (5 bases). Trimming removed 1 base from V and 3 bases from J, with 10 bases in between. The germline gives CDR1 SGHNT, CDR2 YYREEE (reference sequence). This CDR3 has 14 residues. The CDR3 reads CASSLSGGYTEAFF. DNA of the CDR3: TGTGCCAGCAGCTTGAGTGGGGGGTACACTGAAGCTTTCTTT.

The V and J genes are TRBV5-1 and TRBJ2-5, with D possibly being TRBD1 (5 bases). V dropped 0 bases and J dropped 2 bases, with 17 bases sitting between them. Germline values: CDR1 SGHRS, CDR2 YFSETQ. CDR3 length equals 17 residues. CDR3 loop: CASSLGLLQGEQETQYF. The DNA of the CDR3 is TGCGCCAGCAGCTTGGGTTTGTTGCAGGGTGAGCAAGAGACCCAGTACTTC.

This clone is a singleton in its sample. The chain couples TRBV2 to TRBJ2-5; 7 bases align to TRBD2. This CDR3 comprises 15 residues. Germline CDR1 SNHLY, CDR2 FYNNEI. The V segment lost 3 bases and the J segment 5 bases; nucleotides outside the gene matches: 9. CDR3 residues: CASSDPMTSRETQYF. In DNA form, the CDR3 reads TGTGCCAGCAGTGACCCCATGACTAGCCGGGAGACCCAGTACTTC.

This clone was counted only a few times. V is TRBV7-2 and J is TRBJ2-7; a weak D match, TRBD2 (6 bases). V was pared by 10 bases and J by 2 bases, with 12 bases between. Germline lookup yields CDR1 SGHTA and CDR2 FQGNSA. This CDR3 has 12 residues. CDR3 residues: CATGTSPYEQYF. In nucleotides, the CDR3 is TGTGCCACGGGGACTTCGCCCTACGAGCAGTACTTC.

This clone showed up just once. The rearrangement joins TRBV18 to TRBJ1-4; TRBD1 is a possible D gene (5 bases). V lost 2 bases and J 4 bases, leaving 17 bases between the germline ends. The CDR3 has 17 amino acids. Per germline, CDR1 KGHSH and CDR2 LQKENI. The CDR3 loop is CASSPSFGTADNEKLFF. The CDR3 DNA follows: TGTGCCAGCTCACCATCTTTCGGGACCGCTGATAATGAAAAACTGTTTTTT.

This clone was recorded a few times. V gene TRBV30 combines with J gene TRBJ1-5, with D possibly matching TRBD1 (5 bases). Germline lookup yields CDR1 GTSNPN and CDR2 SVGIG (reference sequence). The ends were cut back, 0 bases at V and 2 bases at J, with 17 bases in the middle. The CDR3 spans 17 residues. CDR3 coding DNA: TGTGCCTGGAGTGTACGGGGGAGGGCAAATGGCAATCAGCCCCAGCATTTT. Translation gives CAWSVRGRANGNQPQHF.

This chain joins TRBV5-4 and TRBJ2-7, with D unclear. The CDR3 loop spans 13 amino acids. Germline lookup yields CDR1 SGHNT and CDR2 YYREEE (reference sequence). Trimming cost V 4 bases and J 1 base, with 9 bases left between them. Here the CDR3 reads CASSVDGSYEQYF. The CDR3 bases are TGTGCCAGCAGCGTGGACGGATCCTACGAGCAGTACTTC.

The chain recombines TRBV19 with TRBJ1-1; no definite D call. Germline V gene data show CDR1 as LNHDA and CDR2 as SQIVND (reference sequence). V dropped 1 base and J dropped 2 bases, with 8 bases sitting between them. This CDR3 has 14 amino acids. CDR3 nucleotides: TGTGCCAGTAGTATAGGGGAGGTTAACACTGAAGCTTTCTTT. This encodes CASSIGEVNTEAFF.

The V gene is TRBV19, the J gene TRBJ2-7; possible D gene TRBD1, 5 bases. Germline CDR1 and CDR2: LNHDA and SQIVND (reference sequence). With 3 bases removed from V and 4 bases from J, the gap between germline ends came to 10 bases. CDR3 length: 13 amino acids. CDR3 residues: CASSIFDSYEQYF. CDR3 nucleotides: TGTGCCAGTAGTATCTTTGACAGTTACGAGCAGTACTTC.

This clone was observed a few times. The rearrangement joins TRBV27 to TRBJ1-5; the match to TRBD1 covers 9 bases. CDR1 is MNHEY, CDR2 SMNVEV, per germline (reference sequence). Trimming removed 6 bases from V and 3 bases from J; junction bases left unmatched: 6. The CDR3 contains 15 residues. The CDR3 protein is CASRRDRANNQPQHF. DNA of the CDR3: TGTGCCAGCAGACGGGACAGGGCGAACAATCAGCCCCAGCATTTT.

V usage is TRBV5-1 and J usage is TRBJ2-5; D gene uncertain. CDR3 length equals 13 residues. Trimming cost V 0 bases and J 3 bases, with 6 bases left between them. Per the germline V gene, CDR1 is SGHRS and CDR2 is YFSETQ. The CDR3 nucleotides are TGCGCCAGCAGCTTGGTGGCGAAAGAGACCCAGTACTTC. Residues: CASSLVAKETQYF. The full variable domain, rest sourced from reference TRBV5-1 and TRBJ2-5, is KAGVTQTPRYLIKTRGQQVTLSCSPISGHRSVSWYQQTPGQGLQFLFEYFSETQRNKGNFPGRFSGRQFSNSRSEMNVSTLELGDSALYLCASSLVAKETQYFGPGTRLLVL.

J is TRBJ1-2 and V is TRBV5-1, with TRBD1 matching 10 bases. CDR3 length: 14 residues. From germline, CDR1 is SGHRS and CDR2 YFSETQ. With V trimmed by 4 bases and J by 5 bases, 5 bases remained unmatched. The DNA for the CDR3 is TGCGCCAGCAGCGCCCGACAGGGGGCGTATGGCTACACCTTC. The encoded protein is CASSARQGAYGYTF.

The genes are TRBV6-6 and TRBJ2-7; D is unresolved. The CDR3 spans 15 residues. The V end lost 4 bases, the J end lost 0 bases, and 13 bases lay between the germline ends. CDR1 MNHNY and CDR2 SVGAGI come from the germline V gene (reference sequence). The CDR3 sequence is CASSSFVGYSYEQYF. The CDR3 bases are TGTGCCAGCAGTTCCTTTGTGGGTTACTCCTACGAGCAGTACTTC.

CDR3 sequence: CASSLGDPQSYNEQFF. For the CDR3, the DNA is TGTGCCAGCAGTTTAGGGGATCCACAGTCCTACAATGAGCAGTTCTTC. The chain couples TRBV28 to TRBJ2-1; D is ambiguous. Trimming took off 2 bases at V and 1 base at J, with 12 bases between the two ends. Germline V gene lookup returns CDR1 MDHEN and CDR2 SYDVKM. This CDR3 spans 16 amino acids.

This clone was counted a few times. The chain combines TRBV19 with TRBJ2-5, with 10 bases identical to TRBD2. V lost 5 bases, J lost 10 bases, and 10 bases stayed unmatched. The CDR3 contains 14 residues. CDR1 and CDR2 (germline): LNHDA, SQIVND (reference sequence). CDR3 region: CASSVWLAGEGQYF. CDR3 nucleotide sequence: TGTGCCAGTAGTGTCTGGCTAGCGGGAGAGGGCCAGTACTTC.

The chain couples TRBV7-6 to TRBJ1-4, with D unresolved. Germline CDR1 is SGHVS and CDR2 is FNYEAQ. V was pared by 1 base and J by 0 bases, with 3 bases between. CDR3 length equals 14 residues. The DNA for the CDR3 is TGTGCCAGCAGCTTAGGAGCAACTAATGAAAAACTGTTTTTT. This codes for CASSLGATNEKLFF.

The V call is TRBV28, the J call TRBJ1-4, with 8 bases identical to TRBD1. This CDR3 has 17 residues. J lost 3 bases, V lost 5 bases, and 11 bases had no gene match. The germline V gene has CDR1 MDHEN and CDR2 SYDVKM. The DNA of the CDR3 is TGTGCCAGCAGTCCCCTACAGGGGGTATCACCTAATGAAAAACTGTTTTTT. Amino acid sequence: CASSPLQGVSPNEKLFF.

The chain joins TRBV6-4 to TRBJ2-2, with 9 bases that match TRBD1. This CDR3 is 14 amino acids long. Trimming cost V 6 bases and J 8 bases; bases outside gene matches: 7. The germline gives CDR1 MRHNA, CDR2 SNTAGT. This CDR3 reads CASRPGQGRGELFF. The CDR3 DNA follows: TGTGCCAGCAGGCCGGGACAGGGCAGAGGGGAGCTGTTTTTT.

This chain joins TRBV14 and TRBJ2-7; TRBD2 aligns across 9 bases. The CDR3 consists of 16 residues. Germline CDR1 SGHDN, CDR2 FVKESK. V shed 4 bases, J shed 2 bases, and the junction held 9 bases outside the gene matches. CDR3: CASSRTGERGAYEQYF. The DNA for the CDR3 is TGTGCCAGCAGCCGCACCGGGGAGCGGGGGGCCTACGAGCAGTACTTC.

This chain joins TRBV20-1 and TRBJ2-3; unclear D gene. CDR1 and CDR2 (germline): DFQATT, SNEGSKA (reference sequence). The V gene lost 4 bases and the J gene lost 6 bases, with 8 bases spanning the gap. The CDR3 is 11 amino acids. The CDR3: CSAIFIDTQYF. The CDR3 nucleotides read TGCAGTGCTATCTTTATTGATACGCAGTATTTT.

The J gene is TRBJ1-2, the V gene TRBV18; tentatively, D is TRBD1 (5 bases). Trimming removed 3 bases at V and 7 bases at J, with 15 bases between. Germline values: CDR1 KGHSH, CDR2 LQKENI. The CDR3 is 14 amino acids. Written as DNA, the CDR3 is TGTGCCAGCTCACCGAGTGTAGGGGTCATTGGCTACACCTTC. It specifies CASSPSVGVIGYTF. Using reference TRBV18 and TRBJ1-2 for the parts outside the CDR3, the full variable domain is NAGVMQNPRHLVRRRGQEARLRCSPMKGHSHVYWYRQLPEEGLKFMVYLQKENIIDESGMPKERFSAEFPKEGPSILRIQQVVRGDSAAYFCASSPSVGVIGYTFGSGTRLTVV.

The chain is built from TRBV30 and TRBJ2-6, with no clear D. Germline CDR1 reads GTSNPN; CDR2 reads SVGIG (reference sequence). The ends were cut back, 0 bases at V and 3 bases at J, with 12 bases in the middle. The CDR3 totals 16 residues. The CDR3 loop is CAWSVPKIGGANVLTF. In DNA, the CDR3 is TGTGCCTGGAGTGTCCCGAAAATTGGTGGGGCCAACGTCCTGACTTTC.

The rearrangement uses TRBV5-1 and TRBJ2-3; D not resolved. Germline assignment: CDR1 SGHRS and CDR2 YFSETQ. This CDR3 has 13 residues. The germline V and J ends were trimmed by 2 bases and 4 bases, with 8 bases remaining between them. This chain's CDR3 is CASSLKAADTQYF. The CDR3 DNA reads as TGCGCCAGCAGCTTAAAGGCTGCAGATACGCAGTATTTT.

The J gene is TRBJ2-5, the V gene TRBV30; 12 bases are shared with TRBD2. The end of the DNA is better explained by TRBJ2-7, so the J call may be wrong. The CDR3 runs 18 residues. Germline V CDR1 and CDR2: GTSNPN, SVGIG (reference sequence). CDR3 residues: CAWSVGQPSGRAAHEQYF. The CDR3 DNA sequence: TGTGCCTGGAGTGTAGGTCAACCTAGCGGGAGGGCAGCCCACGAGCAGTACTTC.